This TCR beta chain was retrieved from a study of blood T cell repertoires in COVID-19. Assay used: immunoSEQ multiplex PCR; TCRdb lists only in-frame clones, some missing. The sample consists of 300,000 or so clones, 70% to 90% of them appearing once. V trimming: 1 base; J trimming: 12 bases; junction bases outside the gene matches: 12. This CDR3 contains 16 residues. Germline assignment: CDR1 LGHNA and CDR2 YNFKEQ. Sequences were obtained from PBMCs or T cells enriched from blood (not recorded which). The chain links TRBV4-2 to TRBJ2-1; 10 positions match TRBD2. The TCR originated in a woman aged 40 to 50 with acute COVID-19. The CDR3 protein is CASSQARTSGTAMQFF. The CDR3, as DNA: TGTGCCAGCAGCCAAGCGCGGACTAGCGGCACTGCTATGCAGTTCTTC.